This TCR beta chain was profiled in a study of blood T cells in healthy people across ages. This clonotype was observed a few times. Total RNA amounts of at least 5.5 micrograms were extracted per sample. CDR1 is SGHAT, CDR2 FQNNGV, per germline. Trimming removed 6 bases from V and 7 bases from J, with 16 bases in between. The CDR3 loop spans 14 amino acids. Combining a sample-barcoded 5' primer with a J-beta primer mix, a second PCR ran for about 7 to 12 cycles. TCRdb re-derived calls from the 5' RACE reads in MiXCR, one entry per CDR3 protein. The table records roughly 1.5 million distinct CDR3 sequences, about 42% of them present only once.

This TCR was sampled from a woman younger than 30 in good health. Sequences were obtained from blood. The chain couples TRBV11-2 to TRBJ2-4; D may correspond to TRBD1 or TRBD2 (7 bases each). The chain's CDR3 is CASRGNRGGNIQYF. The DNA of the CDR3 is TGTGCCAGCAGGGGGAACAGGGGAGGGAACATTCAGTACTTC.